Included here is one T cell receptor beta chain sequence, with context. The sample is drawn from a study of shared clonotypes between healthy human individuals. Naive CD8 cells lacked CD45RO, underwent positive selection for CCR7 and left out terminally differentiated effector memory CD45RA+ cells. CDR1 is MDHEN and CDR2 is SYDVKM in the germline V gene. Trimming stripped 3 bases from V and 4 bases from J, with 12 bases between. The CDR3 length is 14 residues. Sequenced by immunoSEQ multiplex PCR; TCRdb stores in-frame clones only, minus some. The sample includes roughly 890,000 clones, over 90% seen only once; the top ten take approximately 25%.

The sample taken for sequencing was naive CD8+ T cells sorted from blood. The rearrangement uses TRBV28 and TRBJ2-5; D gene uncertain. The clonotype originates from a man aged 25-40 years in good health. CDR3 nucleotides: TGTGCCAGCAGTTTGCCCTTGACTGGAGAGACCCAGTACTTC. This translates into CASSLPLTGETQYF.